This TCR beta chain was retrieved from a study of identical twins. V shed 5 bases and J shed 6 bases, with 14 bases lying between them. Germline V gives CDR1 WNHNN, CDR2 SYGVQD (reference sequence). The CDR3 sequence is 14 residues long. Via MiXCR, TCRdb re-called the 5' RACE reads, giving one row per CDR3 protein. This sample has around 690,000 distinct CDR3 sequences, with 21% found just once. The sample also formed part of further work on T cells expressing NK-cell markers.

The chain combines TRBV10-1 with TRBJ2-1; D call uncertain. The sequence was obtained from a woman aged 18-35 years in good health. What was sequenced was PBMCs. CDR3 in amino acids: CASSLFPDFNEQFF. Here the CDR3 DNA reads TGCGCCAGCAGTTTGTTTCCCGACTTCAATGAGCAGTTCTTC.